This TCR beta chain was captured in a study of OX40 agonist ivuxolimab in advanced cancers. Measured with immunoSEQ multiplex PCR; TCRdb has only the in-frame clones, and not every one. The table lists some 86,000 clones, approximately 92% of them singletons. CDR1 is SGHNT and CDR2 is YYREEE in the germline V gene (reference sequence). CDR3 size: 13 residues. Trimming stripped 3 bases from V and 1 base from J, with 5 bases between. The TCR sequence derives from an adult with an advanced solid tumor such as melanoma, head and neck, liver or kidney cancer. This specimen was CD4+ or CD8+ T cells sorted from blood, taken in a trial of the OX40 agonist ivuxolimab. The V call is TRBV5-4, the J call TRBJ2-1; D is ambiguous. The CDR3 nucleotides are TGTGCCAGCAGCTCGCCGTCCTACAATGAGCAGTTCTTC. Protein sequence: CASSSPSYNEQFF.